These 22 T cell receptor beta chains were all obtained from the same sample, sequenced in a study of CD8+ T cells in alopecia areata listed by TCRdb under 2018. What the time point label conveys for this sample: around 29 days on oral tofacitinib. The treatment or condition label corresponds to: oral pan-JAK inhibitor, 5-10 mg twice daily. The library was prepared using the immunoSEQ multiplex PCR assay. RNA was extracted from all samples and reverse transcribed into cDNA, which served as template for TCR sequencing. TCRdb re-hosts the immuneACCESS table, in-frame sequences only. Its copies lack some clones; in the studies checked, an unresolved V gene accounts for under half of them, and the cause for the rest is not known. The sample includes roughly 180,000 clones, with roughly three fifths observed a single time. The top ten hold approximately 3.5% of the sample. The sample was CD4+ T cells sorted from blood, taken at week 4, from a patient treated with tofacitinib. The receptors were sampled from a human donor with alopecia areata.

This clone was seen a few times. V and J are TRBV5-6 and TRBJ2-3; TRBD1 or TRBD2 may be the D gene (5 bases each). This CDR3 contains 16 residues. Germline V gene sequence: CDR1 SGHDT, CDR2 YYEEEE. V was pared by 1 base and J by 2 bases, with 14 bases between. The CDR3 region is CASSLPVGDYTDTQYF. The CDR3 DNA reads as TGTGCCAGCAGCTTGCCAGTGGGGGATTACACAGATACGCAGTATTTT.

V and J are TRBV5-6 and TRBJ2-7; D gene unclear. The CDR3 has 14 residues. Germline loops: CDR1 SGHDT, CDR2 YYEEEE. V shed 2 bases and J shed 2 bases, with 11 bases lying between them. CDR3 sequence reads: CASSLSHRTYEQYF. CDR3 in DNA: TGTGCCAGCAGCTTAAGTCACAGAACCTACGAGCAGTACTTC.

There are a few counts of this clone. The J gene is TRBJ2-6, the V gene TRBV28; D not certain. Looked up from germline, CDR1 is MDHEN and CDR2 is SYDVKM. The CDR3 has 15 residues. V shed 3 bases and J shed 0 bases, with 6 bases lying between them. CDR3: CASSLYGSGANVLTF. Here the CDR3 DNA reads TGTGCCAGCAGTTTGTACGGCTCTGGGGCCAACGTCCTGACTTTC.

The CDR3 DNA is TGTGCCTGGTCTTCCTACGAGCAGTACTTC. Translation gives CAWSSYEQYF. The rearrangement joins TRBV30 to TRBJ2-7, with D uncertain. Trimming shortened V by 5 bases and J by 1 base, and 3 bases separated the two germline ends. CDR1 is GTSNPN and CDR2 is SVGIG in the germline V gene (reference sequence). The CDR3 covers 10 residues. Full variable domain (remainder filled in from reference TRBV30 and TRBJ2-7): SQTIHQWPATLVQPVGSPLSLECTVEGTSNPNLYWYRQAAGRGLQLLFYSVGIGQISSEVPQNLSASRPQDRQFILSSKKLLLSDSGFYLCAWSSYEQYFGPGTRLTVT.

This chain connects TRBV28 to TRBJ2-5; TRBD2 is a possible D gene (7 bases). CDR3 length: 14 residues. With 7 bases removed from V and 4 bases from J, the gap between germline ends came to 16 bases. Germline CDR1 MDHEN, CDR2 SYDVKM. This CDR3 reads CASTSGRGRETQYF. CDR3 nucleotides: TGTGCCAGCACCTCGGGGCGGGGGCGAGAGACCCAGTACTTC. Variable domain in full (rest from reference TRBV28 and TRBJ2-5): DVKVTQSSRYLVKRTGEKVFLECVQDMDHENMFWYRQDPGLGLRLIYFSYDVKMKEKGDIPEGYSVSREKKERFSLILESASTNQTSMYLCASTSGRGRETQYFGPGTRLLVL.

This sequence joins TRBV23-1 and TRBJ2-5; D call uncertain. TRBV23-1 is labeled an ORF, and its function is uncertain. The CDR3 is 10 residues long. The V and J ends lost 2 bases and 7 bases respectively, with 2 bases between them. In DNA form, the CDR3 reads TGCGCCAGCAGTCAACGGACCCAGTACTTC. Translated: CASSQRTQYF.

This clone appeared a few times. V and J are TRBV30 and TRBJ2-6; D remains ambiguous. V lost 4 bases to trimming and J lost 3 bases, with 4 bases between them. Germline V gene sequence: CDR1 GTSNPN, CDR2 SVGIG (reference sequence). The CDR3 consists of 12 residues. CDR3 in DNA: TGTGCCTGGATGTTTGGGGCCAACGTCCTGACTTTC. Encoded protein: CAWMFGANVLTF.

The chain carries TRBV15 and TRBJ2-7; TRBD1 matches at 7 bases. Germline CDR1 LNHNV, CDR2 YYDKDF (reference sequence). CDR3 size: 14 residues. Unmatched junction bases numbered 5, after V lost 6 bases and J lost 0 bases. The CDR3 spells CATSRDRVSYEQYF. The CDR3 nucleotides are TGTGCCACCAGTAGGGACAGAGTCTCCTACGAGCAGTACTTC.

In this sample, this clone turned up a few times. The rearrangement links TRBV7-2 to TRBJ2-1; 9 bases are shared with TRBD1. Trimming at V came to 5 bases and at J to 4 bases, leaving 9 bases not matched to a gene. This CDR3 region has 16 residues. Germline CDR1 SGHTA, CDR2 FQGNSA. CDR3 in amino acids: CASSKVGTGNYNEQFF. CDR3 coding DNA: TGTGCCAGCAGCAAGGTCGGGACAGGGAATTACAATGAGCAGTTCTTC. The full variable domain, with the rest looked up from reference TRBV7-2 and TRBJ2-1, is GAGVSQSPSNKVTEKGKDVELRCDPISGHTALYWYRQSLGQGLEFLIYFQGNSAPDKSGLPSDRFSAERTGGSVSTLTIQRTQQEDSAVYLCASSKVGTGNYNEQFFGPGTRLTVL.

The chain carries TRBV29-1 and TRBJ2-5; the match to TRBD1 covers 8 bases. The V gene's germline CDR1 is SQVTM and CDR2 ANQGSEA. With V trimmed by 5 bases and J by 1 base, 6 bases remained unmatched. This CDR3 comprises 14 residues. CDR3 nucleotides: TGCAGCGTTCCGGACAGGGCACTCCAAGAGACCCAGTACTTC. Protein: CSVPDRALQETQYF. The variable domain in full, with the rest retrieved from reference TRBV29-1 and TRBJ2-5, is SAVISQKPSRDICQRGTSLTIQCQVDSQVTMMFWYRQQPGQSLTLIATANQGSEATYESGFVIDKFPISRPNLTFSTLTVSNMSPEDSSIYLCSVPDRALQETQYFGPGTRLLVL.

Details on this clone: Other DNA sequences within the sample encode an identical CDR3. The rearrangement uses TRBV5-1 and TRBJ1-6; D is unresolved. The CDR3 loop spans 12 amino acids. From germline, CDR1 is SGHRS and CDR2 YFSETQ. The V end lost 0 bases, the J end lost 5 bases, and 0 bases lay between the germline ends. The CDR3 DNA reads as TGCGCCAGCAGCTTGGATAATTCACCCCTCCACTTT. Translated: CASSLDNSPLHF. Looking up the rest from reference TRBV5-1 and TRBJ1-6 gives the full variable domain: KAGVTQTPRYLIKTRGQQVTLSCSPISGHRSVSWYQQTPGQGLQFLFEYFSETQRNKGNFPGRFSGRQFSNSRSEMNVSTLELGDSALYLCASSLDNSPLHFGNGTRLTVT.

The V gene is TRBV6-1, the J gene TRBJ2-5, with D unresolved. This CDR3 comprises 15 residues. Germline-derived CDR1 and CDR2 are MNHNS and SASEGT. The germline V and J ends were trimmed by 0 bases and 2 bases, with 10 bases remaining between them. CDR3: CASSEALYVQETQYF. The CDR3 DNA follows: TGTGCCAGCAGTGAAGCGCTGTACGTACAAGAGACCCAGTACTTC.

The rearrangement links TRBV28 to TRBJ1-5, with a possible D match to TRBD1 (5 bases). V lost 2 bases to trimming and J lost 9 bases, with 20 bases between them. CDR1 and CDR2 (germline): MDHEN, SYDVKM. The CDR3 has 16 residues. The CDR3 nucleotides read TGTGCCAGCAGTTTAGACAGCACTCCAACCCAGAGGCCCCAGCATTTT. Translation: CASSLDSTPTQRPQHF.

The chain employs TRBV2 and TRBJ2-7; D is unclear. CDR1 is SNHLY, CDR2 FYNNEI, per germline. The CDR3 contains 13 residues. Trimming removed 6 bases from V and 7 bases from J, with 16 bases in between. DNA for the CDR3: TGTGCCAGCAGGACAAGGCCGCATATGGAGCAGTACTTC. The encoded protein is CASRTRPHMEQYF. The full variable domain, its missing parts supplied by reference TRBV2 and TRBJ2-7, is EPEVTQTPSHQVTQMGQEVILRCVPISNHLYFYWYRQILGQKVEFLVSFYNNEISEKSEIFDDQFSVERPDGSNFTLKIRSTKLEDSAMYFCASRTRPHMEQYFGPGTRLTVT.

The V and J genes are TRBV11-2 and TRBJ2-1, with D unclear. This CDR3 is 18 amino acids long. CDR1 is SGHAT and CDR2 is FQNNGV in the germline V gene. With 4 bases removed from V and 0 bases from J, the gap between germline ends came to 19 bases. CDR3 loop: CASSSRAQGFSSYNEQFF. CDR3 bases: TGTGCCAGCAGCTCCCGGGCTCAAGGGTTCAGCTCCTACAATGAGCAGTTCTTC.

This clone was picked up a small number of times. The V gene is TRBV6-5, the J gene TRBJ2-7; no clear D gene. CDR1 is MNHEY and CDR2 is SVGAGI in the germline V gene. With 2 bases removed from V and 1 base from J, the gap between germline ends came to 9 bases. The CDR3 consists of 14 residues. This chain's CDR3 is CASSYSPQSYEQYF. CDR3 nucleotides: TGTGCCAGCAGTTACAGCCCCCAATCCTACGAGCAGTACTTC.

The rearrangement uses TRBV29-1 and TRBJ2-4; D possibly corresponds to TRBD2 (6 bases). Germline CDR1 reads SQVTM; CDR2 reads ANQGSEA. Trimming took 4 bases from V and 8 from J, leaving 12 bases between them. The CDR3 loop spans 12 amino acids. CDR3 sequence (DNA): TGCAGCGTTGTCGGGGGTTCGGACATTCAGTACTTC. Its translation: CSVVGGSDIQYF.

The chain is built from TRBV30 and TRBJ1-1; D remains unclear. The V end lost 3 bases, the J end lost 4 bases, and 6 bases lay between the germline ends. Germline CDR1 is GTSNPN and CDR2 is SVGIG (reference sequence). The CDR3 runs 11 residues. This chain's CDR3 is CAWRGPTEAFF. CDR3 coding DNA: TGTGCCTGGAGAGGGCCCACTGAAGCTTTCTTT. Together with reference TRBV30 and TRBJ1-1, the CDR3 gives the full variable domain: SQTIHQWPATLVQPVGSPLSLECTVEGTSNPNLYWYRQAAGRGLQLLFYSVGIGQISSEVPQNLSASRPQDRQFILSSKKLLLSDSGFYLCAWRGPTEAFFGQGTRLTVV.

This rearrangement joins TRBV9 to TRBJ2-6; D is ambiguous. The germline V gene encodes CDR1 SGDLS and CDR2 YYNGEE. V shed 2 bases and J shed 2 bases, with 2 bases lying between them. The CDR3 covers 13 residues. The CDR3 is CASSVTGANVLTF. The CDR3 bases are TGTGCCAGCAGCGTTACTGGGGCCAACGTCCTGACTTTC.

The V gene is TRBV6-1, the J gene TRBJ2-5, with D perhaps assigned TRBD1 or TRBD2 (5 bases each). With 6 bases removed from V and 5 bases from J, the gap between germline ends came to 16 bases. The CDR3 has 14 residues. Germline-derived CDR1 and CDR2 are MNHNS and SASEGT. CDR3 nucleotides: TGTGCCAGCAGCCGGGACCGAACCTCGGAGACCCAGTACTTC. This encodes CASSRDRTSETQYF.

The chain employs TRBV18 and TRBJ2-5, with TRBD2 matching over 7 bases. V lost 1 base and J lost 4; bases outside the gene matches: 6. The length of the CDR3 is 15 residues. Per germline, CDR1 KGHSH and CDR2 LQKENI. CDR3 in amino acids: CASSPRIAGGETQYF. As DNA, the CDR3 is TGTGCCAGCTCACCACGGATAGCGGGTGGAGAGACCCAGTACTTC. Full variable domain (outside the CDR3, taken from reference TRBV18 and TRBJ2-5): NAGVMQNPRHLVRRRGQEARLRCSPMKGHSHVYWYRQLPEEGLKFMVYLQKENIIDESGMPKERFSAEFPKEGPSILRIQQVVRGDSAAYFCASSPRIAGGETQYFGPGTRLLVL.

The J gene is TRBJ2-7, the V gene TRBV30, with 7 bases fitting TRBD1. CDR1 and CDR2 (germline): GTSNPN, SVGIG (reference sequence). After removal of 1 base from V and 6 bases from J, the junction contained 15 bases not matched to a gene. The CDR3 runs to 16 residues. For the CDR3, the DNA is TGTGCCTGGAGTGCCTTCCCGACAGGGAGTCGAGGCGAGCAGTACTTC. It yields the protein CAWSAFPTGSRGEQYF.